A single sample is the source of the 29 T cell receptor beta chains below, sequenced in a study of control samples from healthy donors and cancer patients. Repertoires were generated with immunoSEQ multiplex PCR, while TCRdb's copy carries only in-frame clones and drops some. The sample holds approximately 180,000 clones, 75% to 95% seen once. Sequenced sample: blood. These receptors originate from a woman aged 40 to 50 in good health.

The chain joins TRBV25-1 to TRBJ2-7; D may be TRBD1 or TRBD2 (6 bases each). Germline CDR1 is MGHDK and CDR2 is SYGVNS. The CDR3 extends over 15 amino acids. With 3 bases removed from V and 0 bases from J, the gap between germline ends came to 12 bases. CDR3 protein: CASSDRGLSSYEQYF. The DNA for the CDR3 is TGTGCCAGCAGTGACAGGGGACTGAGCTCCTACGAGCAGTACTTC.

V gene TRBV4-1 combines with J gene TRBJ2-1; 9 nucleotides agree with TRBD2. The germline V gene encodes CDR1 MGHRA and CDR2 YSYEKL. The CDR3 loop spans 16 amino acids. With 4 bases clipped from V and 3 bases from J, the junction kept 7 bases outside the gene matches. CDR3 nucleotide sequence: TGCGCCAGCAGCCCCGGGACAGCGGGGGGCTACAATGAGCAGTTCTTC. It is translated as CASSPGTAGGYNEQFF.

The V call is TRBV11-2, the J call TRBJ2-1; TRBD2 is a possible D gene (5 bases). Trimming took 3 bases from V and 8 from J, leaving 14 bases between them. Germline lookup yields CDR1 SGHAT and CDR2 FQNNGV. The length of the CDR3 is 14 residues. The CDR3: CASSFYRGWDEQFF. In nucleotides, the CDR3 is TGTGCCAGCAGCTTTTATCGGGGTTGGGATGAGCAGTTCTTC. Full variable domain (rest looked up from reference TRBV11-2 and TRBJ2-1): EAGVAQSPRYKIIEKRQSVAFWCNPISGHATLYWYQQILGQGPKLLIQFQNNGVVDDSQLPKDRFSAERLKGVDSTLKIQPAKLEDSAVYLCASSFYRGWDEQFFGPGTRLTVL.

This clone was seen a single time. CDR3 sequence reads: CASSSRDRGDTIYF. In DNA, the CDR3 is TGTGCCAGCAGCTCCAGGGACAGGGGGGACACCATATATTTT. The rearrangement links TRBV7-9 to TRBJ1-3; 11 bases fit TRBD1. The length of the CDR3 is 14 residues. The V and J ends lost 4 bases and 8 bases, in that order; junction bases with no gene match: 4. The germline CDR1 and CDR2 sequences are SEHNR and FQNEAQ (reference sequence). Variable domain in full (rest from reference TRBV7-9 and TRBJ1-3): DTGVSQNPRHKITKRGQNVTFRCDPISEHNRLYWYRQTLGQGPEFLTYFQNEAQLEKSRLLSDRFSAERPKGSFSTLEIQRTEQGDSAMYLCASSSRDRGDTIYFGEGSWLTVV.

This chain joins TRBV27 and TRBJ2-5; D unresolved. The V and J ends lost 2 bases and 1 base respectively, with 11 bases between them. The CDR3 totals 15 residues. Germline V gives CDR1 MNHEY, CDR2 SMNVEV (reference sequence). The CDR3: CASSLESGVQETQYF. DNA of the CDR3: TGTGCCAGCAGTTTAGAAAGTGGGGTCCAAGAGACCCAGTACTTC.

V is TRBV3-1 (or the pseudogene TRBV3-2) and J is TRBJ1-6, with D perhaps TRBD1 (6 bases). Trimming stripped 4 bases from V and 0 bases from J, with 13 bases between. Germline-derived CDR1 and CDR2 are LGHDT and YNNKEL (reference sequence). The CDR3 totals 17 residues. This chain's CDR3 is CASSPLGGISYNSPLHF. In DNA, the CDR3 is TGTGCCAGCAGCCCACTAGGGGGTATCTCCTATAATTCACCCCTCCACTTT.

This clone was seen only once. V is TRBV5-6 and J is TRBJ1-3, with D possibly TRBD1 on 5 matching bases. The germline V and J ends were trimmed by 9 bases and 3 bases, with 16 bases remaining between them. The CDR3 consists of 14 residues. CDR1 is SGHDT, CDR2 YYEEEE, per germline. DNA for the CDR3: TGTGCCACAGCCAGGTGGGGGATTGGAAACACCATATATTTT. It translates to CATARWGIGNTIYF.

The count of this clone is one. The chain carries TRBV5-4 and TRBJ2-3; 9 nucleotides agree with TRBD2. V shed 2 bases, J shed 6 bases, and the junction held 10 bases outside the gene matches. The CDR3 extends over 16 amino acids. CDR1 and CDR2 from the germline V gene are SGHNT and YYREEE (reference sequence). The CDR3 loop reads CASSFDLAGHGDTQYF. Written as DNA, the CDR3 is TGTGCCAGCAGCTTTGATCTAGCGGGACACGGGGATACGCAGTATTTT.

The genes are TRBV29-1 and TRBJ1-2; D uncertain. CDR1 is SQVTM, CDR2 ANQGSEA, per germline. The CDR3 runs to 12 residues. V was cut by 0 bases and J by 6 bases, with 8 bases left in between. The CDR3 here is CSVEDRRDGYTF. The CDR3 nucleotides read TGCAGCGTTGAAGATCGTCGGGATGGCTACACCTTC.

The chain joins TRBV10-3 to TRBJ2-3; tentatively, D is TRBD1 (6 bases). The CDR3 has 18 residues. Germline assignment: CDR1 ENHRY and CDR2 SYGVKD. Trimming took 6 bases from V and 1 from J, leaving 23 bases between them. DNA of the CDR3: TGTGCCATCAGATCCACACTACAGGGAGTAGAAGGCACAGATACGCAGTATTTT. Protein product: CAIRSTLQGVEGTDTQYF.

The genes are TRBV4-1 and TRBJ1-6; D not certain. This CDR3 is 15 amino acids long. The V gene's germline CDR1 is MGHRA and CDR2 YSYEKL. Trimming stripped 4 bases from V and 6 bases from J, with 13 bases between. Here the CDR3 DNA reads TGCGCCAGCAGCCCCGACCATCTTAGTAATTCACCCCTCCACTTT. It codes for CASSPDHLSNSPLHF.

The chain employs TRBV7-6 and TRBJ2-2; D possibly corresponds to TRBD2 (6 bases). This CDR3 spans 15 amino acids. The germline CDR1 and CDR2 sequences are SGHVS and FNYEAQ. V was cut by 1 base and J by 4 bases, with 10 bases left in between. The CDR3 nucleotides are TGTGCCAGCAGCTTAGTGGCGGAGGGCACCGGGGAGCTGTTTTTT. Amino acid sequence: CASSLVAEGTGELFF.

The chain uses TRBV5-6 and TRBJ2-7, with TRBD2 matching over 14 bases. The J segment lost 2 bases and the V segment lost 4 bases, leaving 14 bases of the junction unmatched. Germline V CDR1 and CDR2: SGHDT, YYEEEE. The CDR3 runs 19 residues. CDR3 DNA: TGTGCCAGCAGCAGATACATGGGGACTAGCGGGGGTCCCACCTACGAGCAGTACTTC. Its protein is CASSRYMGTSGGPTYEQYF.

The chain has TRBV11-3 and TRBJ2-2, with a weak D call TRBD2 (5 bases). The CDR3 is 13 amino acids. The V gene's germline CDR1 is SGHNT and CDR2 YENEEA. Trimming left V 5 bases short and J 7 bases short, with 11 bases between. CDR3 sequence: CASSPRGSGELFF. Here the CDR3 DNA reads TGTGCCAGCAGCCCGCGAGGGAGCGGGGAGCTGTTTTTT.

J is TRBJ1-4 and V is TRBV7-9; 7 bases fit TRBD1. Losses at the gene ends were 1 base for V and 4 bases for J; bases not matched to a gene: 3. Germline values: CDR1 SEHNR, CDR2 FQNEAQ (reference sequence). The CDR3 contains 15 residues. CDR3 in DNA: TGTGCCAGCAGCTTAGAGGGACAGATTAATGAAAAACTGTTTTTT. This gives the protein CASSLEGQINEKLFF.

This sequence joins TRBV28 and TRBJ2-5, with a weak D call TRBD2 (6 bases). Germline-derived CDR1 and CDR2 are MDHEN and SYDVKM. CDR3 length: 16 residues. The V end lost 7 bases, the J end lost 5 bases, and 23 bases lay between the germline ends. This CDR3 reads CASTPRSGVPRETQYF. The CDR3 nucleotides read TGTGCCAGCACCCCCAGGTCGGGGGTCCCACGGGAGACCCAGTACTTC.

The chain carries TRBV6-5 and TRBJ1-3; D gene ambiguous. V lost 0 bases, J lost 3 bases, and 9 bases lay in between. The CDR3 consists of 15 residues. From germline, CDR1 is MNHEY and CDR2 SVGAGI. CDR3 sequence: CASSYSGLGGNTIYF. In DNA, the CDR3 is TGTGCCAGCAGTTACTCGGGGTTAGGTGGAAACACCATATATTTT.

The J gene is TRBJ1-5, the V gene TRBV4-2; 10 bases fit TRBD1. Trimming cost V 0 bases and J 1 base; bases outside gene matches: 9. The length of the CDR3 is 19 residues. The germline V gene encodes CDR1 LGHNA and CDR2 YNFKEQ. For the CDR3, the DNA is TGTGCCAGCAGCCAAGATCTAGGGACAGGGGTTGGGAGCAATCAGCCCCAGCATTTT. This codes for CASSQDLGTGVGSNQPQHF.

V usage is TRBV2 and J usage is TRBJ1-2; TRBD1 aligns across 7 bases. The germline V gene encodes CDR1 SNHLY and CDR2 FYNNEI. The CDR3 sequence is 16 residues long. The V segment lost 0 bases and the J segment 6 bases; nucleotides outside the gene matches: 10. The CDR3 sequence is CASSEASEGARDGYTF. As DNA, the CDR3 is TGTGCCAGCAGTGAAGCATCGGAGGGGGCACGGGATGGCTACACCTTC.

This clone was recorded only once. In DNA form, the CDR3 reads TGTGCCAGCACCCCCGGGGGGAACTATGGCTACACCTTC. This translates into CASTPGGNYGYTF. The rearrangement uses TRBV5-6 and TRBJ1-2, with a weak D call TRBD1 (5 bases). Germline assignment: CDR1 SGHDT and CDR2 YYEEEE. The CDR3 extends over 13 amino acids. Deletions cut 6 bases from V and 2 bases from J, with 11 bases between.

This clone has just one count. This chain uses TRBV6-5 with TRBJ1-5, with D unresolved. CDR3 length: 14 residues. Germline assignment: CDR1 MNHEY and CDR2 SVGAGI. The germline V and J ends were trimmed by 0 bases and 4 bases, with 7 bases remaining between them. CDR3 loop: CASSYSAENQPQHF. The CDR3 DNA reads TGTGCCAGCAGTTACTCGGCAGAGAATCAGCCCCAGCATTTT.

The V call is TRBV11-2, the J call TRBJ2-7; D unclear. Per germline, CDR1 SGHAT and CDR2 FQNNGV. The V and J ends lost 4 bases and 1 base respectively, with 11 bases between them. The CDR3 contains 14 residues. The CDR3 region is CASSSPWGSYEQYF. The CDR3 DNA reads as TGTGCCAGCAGCTCCCCCTGGGGTTCCTACGAGCAGTACTTC.

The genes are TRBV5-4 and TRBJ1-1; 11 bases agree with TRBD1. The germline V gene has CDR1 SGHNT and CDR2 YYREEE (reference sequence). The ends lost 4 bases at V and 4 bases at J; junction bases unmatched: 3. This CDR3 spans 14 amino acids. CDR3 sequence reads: CASSAGTGGTEAFF. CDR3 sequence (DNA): TGTGCCAGCAGCGCCGGGACAGGGGGCACTGAAGCTTTCTTT.

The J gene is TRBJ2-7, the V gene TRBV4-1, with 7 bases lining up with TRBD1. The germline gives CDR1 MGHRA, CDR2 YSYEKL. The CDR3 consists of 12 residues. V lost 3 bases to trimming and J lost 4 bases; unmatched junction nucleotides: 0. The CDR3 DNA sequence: TGCGCCAGCAGCCAGACAGGGTACGAGCAGTACTTC. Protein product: CASSQTGYEQYF.

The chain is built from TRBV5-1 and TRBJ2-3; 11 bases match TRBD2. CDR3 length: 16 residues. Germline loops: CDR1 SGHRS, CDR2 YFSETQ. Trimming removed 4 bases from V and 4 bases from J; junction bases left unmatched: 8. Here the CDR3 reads CASSLLSGGGSDTQYF. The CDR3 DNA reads TGCGCCAGCAGCCTACTTAGCGGGGGGGGCTCAGATACGCAGTATTTT.

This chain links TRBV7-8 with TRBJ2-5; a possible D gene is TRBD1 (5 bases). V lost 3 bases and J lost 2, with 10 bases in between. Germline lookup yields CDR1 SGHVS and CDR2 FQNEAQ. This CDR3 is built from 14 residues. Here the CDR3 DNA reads TGTGCCAGCAGCTTCCAGGGTAATCAAGAGACCCAGTACTTC. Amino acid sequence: CASSFQGNQETQYF.

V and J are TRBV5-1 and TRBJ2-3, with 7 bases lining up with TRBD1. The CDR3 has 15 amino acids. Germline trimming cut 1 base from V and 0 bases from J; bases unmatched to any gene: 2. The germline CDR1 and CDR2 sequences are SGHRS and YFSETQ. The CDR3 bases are TGCGCCAGCAGCTTGTACAGGGGCAGCACAGATACGCAGTATTTT. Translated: CASSLYRGSTDTQYF.

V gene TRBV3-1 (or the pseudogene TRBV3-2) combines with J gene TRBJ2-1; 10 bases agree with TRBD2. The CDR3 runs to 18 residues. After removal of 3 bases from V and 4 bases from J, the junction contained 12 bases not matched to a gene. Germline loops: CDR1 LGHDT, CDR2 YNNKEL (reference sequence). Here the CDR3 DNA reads TGTGCCAGCAGCCAGCCGGGGAGCGGGGGGGCGTCATACAATGAGCAGTTCTTC. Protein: CASSQPGSGGASYNEQFF.

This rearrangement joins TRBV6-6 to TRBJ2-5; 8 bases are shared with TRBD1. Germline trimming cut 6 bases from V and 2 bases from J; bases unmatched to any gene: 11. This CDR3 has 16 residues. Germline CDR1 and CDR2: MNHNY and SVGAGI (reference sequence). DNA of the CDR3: TGTGCCAGCAGCCGATCAGGGGGCCCTCCTCAAGAGACCCAGTACTTC. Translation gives CASSRSGGPPQETQYF.